This entry lists 2 T cell receptor beta chains sequenced from one sample in a study of shared clonotypes between healthy human individuals (dated by TCRdb to 2018 to 2021). The library was produced with the immunoSEQ multiplex PCR assay. TCRdb took over this immuneACCESS table, retaining in-frame rearrangements with V and J assigned. Such tables are incomplete; in checked studies, under half of the missing clones stem from an unresolved V gene, and the remainder is unexplained. The sample table contains over 800,000 clones; only one count was recorded for 80% to 95% of them. The biggest ten clones account for approximately 25% of the sample. CD8 naive samples were CD45RO-negative cells positively selected for CCR7, giving a CD45RA+CCR7+ population that excluded TemRA cells. Material for sequencing was naive CD8+ T cells sorted from blood. The cell subset or site tag for this specimen amounts to: CD45RA+CCR7+. Source of these receptors: a man younger than 45 in good health.

The V and J genes are TRBV5-1 and TRBJ2-1, with TRBD2 as a possible D gene (6 bases). Trimming pared 0 bases from V and 6 bases from J, leaving 10 bases between. Germline V gives CDR1 SGHRS, CDR2 YFSETQ. CDR3 length: 14 amino acids. CDR3 region: CASSLGRDGNEQFF. CDR3 bases: TGCGCCAGCAGCTTGGGGCGGGATGGCAATGAGCAGTTCTTC.

The chain combines TRBV28 with TRBJ2-5; 7 bases line up with TRBD1. Germline-derived CDR1 and CDR2 are MDHEN and SYDVKM. This CDR3 contains 21 residues. V gave up 3 bases and J gave up 2 bases; unmatched junction bases: 24. CDR3 DNA: TGTGCCAGCAGTTTCGACCCCCAGGGGGTGGAACGATATGTCGGACAAGAGACCCAGTACTTC. Amino acid sequence: CASSFDPQGVERYVGQETQYF.